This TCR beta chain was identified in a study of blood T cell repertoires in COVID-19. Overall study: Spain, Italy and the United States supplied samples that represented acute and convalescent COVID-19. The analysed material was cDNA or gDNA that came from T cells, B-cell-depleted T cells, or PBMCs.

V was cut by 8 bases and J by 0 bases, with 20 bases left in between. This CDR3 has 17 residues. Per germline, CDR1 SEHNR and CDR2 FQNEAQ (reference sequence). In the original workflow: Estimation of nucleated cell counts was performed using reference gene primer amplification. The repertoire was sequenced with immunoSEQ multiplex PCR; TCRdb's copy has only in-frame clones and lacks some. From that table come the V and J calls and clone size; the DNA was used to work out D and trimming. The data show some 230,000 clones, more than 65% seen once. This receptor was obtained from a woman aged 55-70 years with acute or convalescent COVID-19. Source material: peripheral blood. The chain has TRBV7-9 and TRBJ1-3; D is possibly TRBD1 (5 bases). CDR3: CASGDPGTPVSGNTIYF. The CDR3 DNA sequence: TGTGCCAGCGGGGATCCCGGGACTCCCGTCTCTGGAAACACCATATATTTT. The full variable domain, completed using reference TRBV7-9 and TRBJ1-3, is DTGVSQNPRHKITKRGQNVTFRCDPISEHNRLYWYRQTLGQGPEFLTYFQNEAQLEKSRLLSDRFSAERPKGSFSTLEIQRTEQGDSAMYLCASGDPGTPVSGNTIYFGEGSWLTVV.